This entry is about one T cell receptor (beta chain). Its antigen is undetermined. Repertoires were generated with immunoSEQ multiplex PCR, while TCRdb's copy carries only in-frame clones and drops some. The data hold roughly 130,000 clones, with approximately 90% observed a single time. V gave up 5 bases and J gave up 7 bases, with 16 bases separating them. The CDR3 sequence is 15 residues long. Germline CDR1 reads SGHRS; CDR2 reads YFSETQ. The data derive from a study of T cell responses to AZD1222 COVID-19 vaccine. Study observations and caveats: Spike-specific TCR breadth rose after two AZD1222 doses, and depth rose as well. Just a handful of AZD1222 recipients were seropositive at baseline. Repertoires were obtained solely post-peak T cell response.

Specimen: peripheral blood, collected on day 0 of AZD1222 vaccination. The sequence derives from an adult in good health. The gene calls are TRBV5-1 and TRBJ1-6; D remains ambiguous. This CDR3 is CASRLASTTNSPLHF. CDR3 coding DNA: TGCGCCAGCAGGCTAGCCAGTACTACGAATTCACCCCTCCACTTT.